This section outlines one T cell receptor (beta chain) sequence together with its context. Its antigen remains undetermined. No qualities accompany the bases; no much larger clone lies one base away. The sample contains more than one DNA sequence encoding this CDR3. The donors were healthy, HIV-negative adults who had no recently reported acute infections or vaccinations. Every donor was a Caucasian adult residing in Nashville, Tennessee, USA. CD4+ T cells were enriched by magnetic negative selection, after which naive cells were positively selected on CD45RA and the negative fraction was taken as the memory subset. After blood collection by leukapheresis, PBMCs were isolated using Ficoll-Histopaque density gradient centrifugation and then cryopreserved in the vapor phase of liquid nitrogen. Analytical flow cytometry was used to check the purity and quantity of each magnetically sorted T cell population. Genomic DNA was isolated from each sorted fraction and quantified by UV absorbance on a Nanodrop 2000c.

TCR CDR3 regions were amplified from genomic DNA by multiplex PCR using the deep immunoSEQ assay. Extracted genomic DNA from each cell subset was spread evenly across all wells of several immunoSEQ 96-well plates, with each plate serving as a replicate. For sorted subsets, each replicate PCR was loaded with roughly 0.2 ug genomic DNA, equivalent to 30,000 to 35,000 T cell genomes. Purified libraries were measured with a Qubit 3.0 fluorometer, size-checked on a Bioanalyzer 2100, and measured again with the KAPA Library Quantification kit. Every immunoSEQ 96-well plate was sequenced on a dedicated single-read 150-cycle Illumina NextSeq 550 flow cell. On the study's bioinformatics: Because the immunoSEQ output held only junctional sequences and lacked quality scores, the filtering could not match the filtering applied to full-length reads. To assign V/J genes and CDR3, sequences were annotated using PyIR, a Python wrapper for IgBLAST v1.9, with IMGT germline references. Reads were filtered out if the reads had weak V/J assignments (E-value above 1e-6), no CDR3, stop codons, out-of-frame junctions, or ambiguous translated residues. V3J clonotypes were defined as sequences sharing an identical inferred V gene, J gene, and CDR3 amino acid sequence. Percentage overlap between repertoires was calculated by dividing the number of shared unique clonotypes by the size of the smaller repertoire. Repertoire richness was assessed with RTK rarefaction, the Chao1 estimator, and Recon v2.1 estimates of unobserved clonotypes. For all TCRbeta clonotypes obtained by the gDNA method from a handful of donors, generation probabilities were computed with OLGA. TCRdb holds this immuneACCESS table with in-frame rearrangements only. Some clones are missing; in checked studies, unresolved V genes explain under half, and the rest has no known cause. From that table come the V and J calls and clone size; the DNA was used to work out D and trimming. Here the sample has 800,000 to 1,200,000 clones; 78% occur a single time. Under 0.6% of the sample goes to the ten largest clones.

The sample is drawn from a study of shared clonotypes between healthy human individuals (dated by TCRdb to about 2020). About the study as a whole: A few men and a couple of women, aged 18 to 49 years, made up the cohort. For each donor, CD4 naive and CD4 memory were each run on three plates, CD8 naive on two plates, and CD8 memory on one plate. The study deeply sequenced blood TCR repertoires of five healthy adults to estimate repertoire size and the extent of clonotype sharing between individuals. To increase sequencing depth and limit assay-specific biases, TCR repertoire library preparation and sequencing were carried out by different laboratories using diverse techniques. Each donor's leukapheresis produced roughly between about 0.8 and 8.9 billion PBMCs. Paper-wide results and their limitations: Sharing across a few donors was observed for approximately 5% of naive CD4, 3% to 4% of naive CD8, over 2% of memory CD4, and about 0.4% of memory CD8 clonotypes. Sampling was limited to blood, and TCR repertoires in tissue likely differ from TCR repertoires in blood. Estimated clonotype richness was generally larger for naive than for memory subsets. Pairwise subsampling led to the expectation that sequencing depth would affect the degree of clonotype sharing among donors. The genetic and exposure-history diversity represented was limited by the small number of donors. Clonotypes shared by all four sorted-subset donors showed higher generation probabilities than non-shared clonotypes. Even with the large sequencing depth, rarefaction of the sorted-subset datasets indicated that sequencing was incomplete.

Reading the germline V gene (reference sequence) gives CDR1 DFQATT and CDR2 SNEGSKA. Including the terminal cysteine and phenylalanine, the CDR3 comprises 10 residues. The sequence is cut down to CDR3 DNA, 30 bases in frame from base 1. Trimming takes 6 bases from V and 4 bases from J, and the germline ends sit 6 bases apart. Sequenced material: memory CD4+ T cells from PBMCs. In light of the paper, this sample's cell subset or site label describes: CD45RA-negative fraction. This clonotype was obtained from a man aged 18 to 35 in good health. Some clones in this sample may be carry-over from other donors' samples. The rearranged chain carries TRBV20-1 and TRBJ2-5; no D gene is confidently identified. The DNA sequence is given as TGCAGTGCCACTCGAGAGACCCAGTACTTC. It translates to CSATRETQYF.